This T cell receptor beta chain came from a study of early T cells in non-severe SARS-CoV-2 infection. Study as a whole: Chains were unpaired, as sequencing was done on bulk RNA from unsorted whole blood.

This clonotype was counted many times. What it binds is not known. Notes on the study in general: The VDJdb matching leaned toward anti-spike CD8 responses and overlooked private and CD4 specificities.

Unique molecular identifiers were attached to individual cDNA molecules. One entry per CDR3 protein, called by TCRdb with MiXCR from the 5' RACE reads. Of some 30,000 distinct CDR3 sequences in the sample, 4.5% were seen once. Per germline, CDR1 SGHRS and CDR2 YFSETQ. CDR3 length: 14 amino acids. J lost 6 bases, V lost 3 bases, and 8 bases had no gene match. The receptor was isolated from an adult who was a healthcare worker with PCR-confirmed SARS-CoV-2 infection or an uninfected control (not recorded which). Sequenced sample: whole blood. The J gene is TRBJ1-1, the V gene TRBV5-1, with 7 bases aligning to TRBD1. CDR3: CASSWGTGEPEAFF. The CDR3 DNA reads as TGCGCCAGCAGCTGGGGCACAGGGGAACCTGAAGCTTTCTTT.